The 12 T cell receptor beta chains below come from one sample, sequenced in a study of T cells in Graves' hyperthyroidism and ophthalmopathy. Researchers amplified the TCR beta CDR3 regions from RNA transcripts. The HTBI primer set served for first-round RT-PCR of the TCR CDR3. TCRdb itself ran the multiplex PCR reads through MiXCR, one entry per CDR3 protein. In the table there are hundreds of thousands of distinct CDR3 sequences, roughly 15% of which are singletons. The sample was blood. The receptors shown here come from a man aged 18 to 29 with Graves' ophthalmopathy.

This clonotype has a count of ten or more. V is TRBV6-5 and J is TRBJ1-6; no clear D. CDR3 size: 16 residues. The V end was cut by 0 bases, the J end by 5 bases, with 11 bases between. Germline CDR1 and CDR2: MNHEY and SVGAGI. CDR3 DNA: TGTGCCAGCAGTTACTCGATAAAGCCTAATAATTCACCCCTCCACTTT. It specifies CASSYSIKPNNSPLHF.

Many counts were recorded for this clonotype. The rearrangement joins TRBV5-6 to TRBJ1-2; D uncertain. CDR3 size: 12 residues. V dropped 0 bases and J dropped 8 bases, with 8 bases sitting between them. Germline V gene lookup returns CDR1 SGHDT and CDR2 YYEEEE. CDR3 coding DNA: TGTGCCAGCAGCTTGGGGCTTGTGGGCTACACCTTC. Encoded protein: CASSLGLVGYTF.

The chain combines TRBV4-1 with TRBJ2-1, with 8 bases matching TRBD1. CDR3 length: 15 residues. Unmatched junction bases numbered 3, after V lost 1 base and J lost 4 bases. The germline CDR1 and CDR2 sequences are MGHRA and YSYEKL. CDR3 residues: CASSQVDRGYNEQFF. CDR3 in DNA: TGCGCCAGCAGCCAAGTTGACAGGGGTTACAATGAGCAGTTCTTC.

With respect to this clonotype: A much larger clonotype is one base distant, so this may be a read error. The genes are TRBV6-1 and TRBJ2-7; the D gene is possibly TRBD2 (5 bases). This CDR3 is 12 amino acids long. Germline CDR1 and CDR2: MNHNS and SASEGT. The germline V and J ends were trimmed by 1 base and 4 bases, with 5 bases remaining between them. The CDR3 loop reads CASSEGRYEQYF. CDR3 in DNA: TGTGCCAGCAGTGAAGGGAGGTACGAGCAGTACTTC.

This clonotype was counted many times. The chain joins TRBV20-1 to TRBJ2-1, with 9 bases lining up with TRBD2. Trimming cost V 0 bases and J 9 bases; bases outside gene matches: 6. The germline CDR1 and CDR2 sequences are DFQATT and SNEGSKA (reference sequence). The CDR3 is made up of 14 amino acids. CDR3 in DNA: TGCAGTGCTAGAGAAGTAGCGGGAGCCGGTGAGCAGTTCTTC. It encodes CSAREVAGAGEQFF.

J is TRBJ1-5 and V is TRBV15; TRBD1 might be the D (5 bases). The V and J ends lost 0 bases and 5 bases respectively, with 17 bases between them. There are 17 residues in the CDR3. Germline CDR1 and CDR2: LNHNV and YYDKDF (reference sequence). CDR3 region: CATSRDQQALADQPQHF. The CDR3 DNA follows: TGTGCCACCAGCAGAGATCAACAGGCGCTCGCGGATCAGCCCCAGCATTTT.

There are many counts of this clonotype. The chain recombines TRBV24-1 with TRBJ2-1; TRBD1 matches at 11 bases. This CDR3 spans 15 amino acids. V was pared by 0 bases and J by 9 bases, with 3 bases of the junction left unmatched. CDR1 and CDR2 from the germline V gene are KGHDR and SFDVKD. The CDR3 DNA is TGTGCCACCAGTGATTTGGGACAGGGGGCTAGTGAGCAGTTCTTC. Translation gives CATSDLGQGASEQFF.

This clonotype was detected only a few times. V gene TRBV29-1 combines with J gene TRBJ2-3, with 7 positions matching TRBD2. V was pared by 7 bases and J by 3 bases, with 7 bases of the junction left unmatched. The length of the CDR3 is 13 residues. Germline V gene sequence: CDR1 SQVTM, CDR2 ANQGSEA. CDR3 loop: CSGGGGTTDTQYF. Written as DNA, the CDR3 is TGCAGCGGGGGGGGGGGAACGACAGATACGCAGTATTTT.

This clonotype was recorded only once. The CDR3 DNA follows: TGCAGTGCTCCGGGGCCCGCTGAAGCTTTCTTT. It is translated as CSAPGPAEAFF. The chain combines TRBV20-1 with TRBJ1-1, with D possibly TRBD1 on 5 matching bases. In germline, CDR1 is DFQATT, CDR2 SNEGSKA (reference sequence). CDR3 length equals 11 residues. Trimming removed 5 bases at V and 6 bases at J, with 10 bases between.

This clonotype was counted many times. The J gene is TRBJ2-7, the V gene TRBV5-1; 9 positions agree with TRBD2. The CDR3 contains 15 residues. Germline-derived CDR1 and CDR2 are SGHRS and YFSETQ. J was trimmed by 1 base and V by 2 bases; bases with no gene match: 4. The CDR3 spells CASSFVSGRSYEQYF. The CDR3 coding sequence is TGCGCCAGCAGCTTTGTCAGCGGGAGGTCCTACGAGCAGTACTTC.

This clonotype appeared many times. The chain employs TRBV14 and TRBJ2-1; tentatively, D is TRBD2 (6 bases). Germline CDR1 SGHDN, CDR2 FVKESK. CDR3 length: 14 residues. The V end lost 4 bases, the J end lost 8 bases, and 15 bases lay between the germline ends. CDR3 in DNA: TGTGCCAGCAGCCGGGACTGGGGGGTCGATGAGCAGTTCTTC. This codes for CASSRDWGVDEQFF.

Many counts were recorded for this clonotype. CDR3 region: CASTLMGRPNTEAFF. CDR3 coding DNA: TGTGCCAGCACCCTAATGGGCCGGCCGAACACTGAAGCTTTCTTT. The genes are TRBV6-1 and TRBJ1-1; D uncertain. The CDR3 runs to 15 residues. The germline gives CDR1 MNHNS, CDR2 SASEGT. V was clipped by 7 bases and J by 1 base, with 16 bases between them.